These T cell receptor beta chains were read from a single sample in a study of beta chain features in type 1 diabetes. The repertoire was sequenced with immunoSEQ multiplex PCR; TCRdb's copy has only in-frame clones and lacks some. The data contain more than 250,000 clones, around 21% of them singletons. Sequences were obtained from naive CD4+ T cells from blood. All receptors come from a woman in her thirties or forties with type 1 diabetes. Each CDR3 is given with its conserved first and last residue. Each record gives: V gene, D gene, CDR3 length, J gene, clone size, CDR3 protein, CDR3 DNA. A D gene is named only where the DNA matches it firmly. For some rows the clone size is stated as once, few or many, or as a class when expanded; others skip it.

v_call: TRBV5-6; d_call: .; cdr3_length: 12; j_call: TRBJ2-1; clone_size: .; cdr3_aa: CASSFSGTWQFF; cdr3_nt: TGTGCCAGCAGCTTTTCCGGGACATGGCAGTTCTTC
v_call: TRBV7-9; d_call: .; cdr3_length: 16; j_call: TRBJ1-1; clone_size: .; cdr3_aa: CASSPSQLLLNTEAFF; cdr3_nt: TGTGCCAGCAGCCCTTCACAGCTCCTTCTGAACACTGAAGCTTTCTTT
v_call: TRBV7-2; d_call: TRBD2; cdr3_length: 16; j_call: TRBJ2-1; clone_size: few; cdr3_aa: CASSLERLAGAPAQFF; cdr3_nt: TGTGCCAGCAGCTTAGAACGGCTAGCGGGAGCCCCGGCGCAGTTCTTC
v_call: TRBV28; d_call: .; cdr3_length: 14; j_call: TRBJ2-7; clone_size: few; cdr3_aa: CASVFGGRSYEQYF; cdr3_nt: TGTGCCAGCGTCTTTGGGGGCAGGTCCTACGAGCAGTACTTC
v_call: TRBV7-9; d_call: .; cdr3_length: 13; j_call: TRBJ1-1; clone_size: .; cdr3_aa: CASSLGGLWEAFF; cdr3_nt: TGTGCCAGCAGCTTAGGAGGGTTATGGGAAGCTTTCTTT
v_call: TRBV5-1; d_call: .; cdr3_length: 15; j_call: TRBJ2-7; clone_size: .; cdr3_aa: CASSLNGQGTGEQYF; cdr3_nt: TGCGCCAGCAGCTTGAACGGGCAGGGAACAGGCGAGCAGTACTTC
v_call: TRBV19; d_call: TRBD1; cdr3_length: 14; j_call: TRBJ1-2; clone_size: .; cdr3_aa: CASSMSQGDYGYTF; cdr3_nt: TGTGCCAGTAGTATGAGCCAGGGGGACTATGGCTACACCTTC
v_call: TRBV5-1; d_call: .; cdr3_length: 16; j_call: TRBJ2-2; clone_size: .; cdr3_aa: CASSPWAGKNTGELFF; cdr3_nt: TGCGCCAGCAGCCCATGGGCAGGGAAGAACACCGGGGAGCTGTTTTTT
v_call: TRBV28; d_call: TRBD1; cdr3_length: 12; j_call: TRBJ2-7; clone_size: .; cdr3_aa: CASSPTGFEQYF; cdr3_nt: TGTGCCAGCAGTCCGACAGGGTTCGAGCAGTACTTC
v_call: TRBV25-1; d_call: .; cdr3_length: 12; j_call: TRBJ2-5; clone_size: few; cdr3_aa: CASSVEKETQYF; cdr3_nt: TGTGCCAGCAGTGTGGAGAAAGAGACCCAGTACTTC